A selection of T cell receptor beta chains follows, all from one sample in a study of T cells in Graves' hyperthyroidism and ophthalmopathy. TCRdb re-called the multiplex PCR reads with MiXCR, one entry per CDR3 protein. This table has 380,000 or so distinct CDR3 sequences, roughly 14% appearing once. Sequencing was done on a sample of blood. Source of these receptors: a woman younger than 45 with Graves' hyperthyroidism. CDR3s include the opening cysteine and the closing phenylalanine or tryptophan. The D gene is left open where the match is weak. Clone size is shown for a subset of rows, as once, few, many or a class of expanded clone.

TRBV5-1	TRBD1	many	TRBJ1-5	CASSRTGTPNQPQHF	TGCGCCAGCAGCAGGACAGGGACTCCCAATCAGCCCCAGCATTTT
TRBV27	-	few	TRBJ2-6	CASSLSRGSGANVLTF	TGTGCCAGCAGTTTATCGCGGGGCTCTGGGGCCAACGTCCTGACTTTC
TRBV7-2	-	many	TRBJ1-1	CASSWLGNQMNTEAFF	TGTGCCAGCAGCTGGCTGGGGAACCAAATGAACACTGAAGCTTTCTTT
TRBV30	TRBD1	-	TRBJ2-1	CAWTTGGSYNEQFF	TGTGCCTGGACGACAGGGGGCTCCTACAATGAGCAGTTCTTC
TRBV29-1	TRBD1	-	TRBJ1-1	CSVDPGQGTIEAFF	TGCAGCGTTGACCCGGGACAGGGCACCATTGAAGCTTTCTTT
TRBV3-1	TRBD1	many	TRBJ1-1	CASSHLPGGQRAFF	TGTGCCAGCAGCCACCTCCCAGGGGGACAGCGAGCTTTCTTT
TRBV11-3	TRBD2	many	TRBJ2-3	CASSPGLAVTDTQYF	TGTGCCAGCAGCCCAGGACTAGCGGTTACAGATACGCAGTATTTT
TRBV6-1	-	many	TRBJ2-5	CASSEGASKETQYF	TGTGCCAGCAGTGAAGGGGCTAGCAAGGAGACCCAGTACTTC
TRBV2	TRBD1	many	TRBJ2-3	CASSVTGTGTMGVIDTQYF	TGTGCCAGCAGTGTAACCGGGACAGGGACCATGGGGGTCATAGATACGCAGTATTTT
TRBV4-3	-	-	TRBJ1-1	CASSQDGGVNTEAFF	TGCGCCAGCAGCCAAGATGGAGGGGTGAACACTGAAGCTTTCTTT
TRBV2	TRBD1	few	TRBJ1-5	CASSDRGVGGNQPQHF	TGTGCCAGCAGTGACAGGGGGGTGGGGGGCAATCAGCCCCAGCATTTT
TRBV5-1	-	-	TRBJ2-2	CASSVAPNTGELFF	TGCGCCAGCAGCGTAGCGCCCAACACCGGGGAGCTGTTTTTT
TRBV13	-	-	TRBJ2-7	CASSSRDPTEPYEQYF	TGTGCCAGCAGCTCCCGCGATCCGACGGAGCCATACGAGCAGTACTTC
TRBV5-8	TRBD2	many	TRBJ2-5	CASSPPAGGRETQYF	TGTGCCAGCAGCCCTCCAGCGGGAGGGCGTGAGACCCAGTACTTC
TRBV28	-	many	TRBJ2-1	CASSPPLGSSQFGDNEQFF	TGTGCCAGCAGTCCCCCCCTCGGGAGTTCCCAATTCGGGGACAATGAGCAGTTCTTC
TRBV11-2	-	many	TRBJ2-7	CASSLIGVPSYEQYF	TGTGCCAGCAGCTTAATAGGCGTCCCCTCCTACGAGCAGTACTTC
TRBV3-1	TRBD2	many	TRBJ2-7	CASRRSGTSFEQYF	TGTGCCAGCAGACGGTCCGGGACTAGTTTCGAGCAGTACTTC
TRBV2	-	many	TRBJ1-4	CASGGRHSGEKLFF	TGTGCCAGCGGGGGAAGACACTCGGGTGAAAAACTGTTTTTT
TRBV18	-	few	TRBJ2-7	CASSQGQSYEQYF	TGTGCCAGCTCGCAAGGACAGTCCTACGAGCAGTACTTC
TRBV5-1	-	few	TRBJ2-2	CASSAIEGPGELFF	TGCGCCAGCAGCGCCATAGAGGGGCCCGGGGAGCTGTTTTTT
TRBV9	-	-	TRBJ1-2	CASSPPGVGYTF	TGTGCCAGCAGCCCTCCGGGGGTGGGCTACACCTTC
TRBV29-1	-	few	TRBJ2-1	CSVASSSYNEQFF	TGCAGCGTCGCTTCATCTTCCTACAATGAGCAGTTCTTC
TRBV28	-	once	TRBJ2-5	CASSLSGPGTSAMETQYF	TGTGCCAGCAGTTTATCTGGGCCAGGGACCAGTGCTATGGAGACCCAGTACTTC
TRBV4-1	TRBD1	-	TRBJ1-4	CASSQGQGATNEKLFF	TGCGCCAGCAGCCAAGGACAGGGCGCAACTAATGAAAAACTGTTTTTT
TRBV28	-	many	TRBJ2-3	CASSQDTQYF	TGTGCCAGCTCTCAAGATACGCAGTATTTT
TRBV3-1	TRBD2	many	TRBJ2-5	CASSGLAGGQETQYF	TGTGCCAGCAGTGGACTAGCGGGAGGCCAAGAGACCCAGTACTTC
TRBV11-2	-	many	TRBJ2-1	CASSQGRGEKSYNEQFF	TGTGCCAGCAGCCAGGGGAGGGGAGAAAAGTCCTACAATGAGCAGTTCTTC
TRBV5-5	TRBD2	many	TRBJ2-3	CASSLASGSDTQYF	TGTGCCAGCAGCTTGGCTAGCGGTTCAGATACGCAGTATTTT
TRBV13	TRBD1	medium-sized	TRBJ1-2	CASSSRTGEGYTF	TGTGCCAGCAGCTCTAGGACAGGGGAGGGCTACACCTTC
TRBV4-2	-	-	TRBJ2-7	CASSQENYYEQYF	TGTGCCAGCAGCCAAGAGAACTACTACGAGCAGTACTTC
TRBV11-2	-	many	TRBJ2-7	CASTEEPGSSYEQYF	TGTGCCAGCACCGAAGAGCCAGGGAGCTCCTACGAGCAGTACTTC
TRBV27	-	many	TRBJ1-2	CASRAGRRGYTF	TGTGCCAGCAGGGCGGGAAGAAGGGGCTACACCTTC
TRBV20-1	-	-	TRBJ2-3	CSAGPRDTQYF	TGCAGTGCTGGACCTAGGGATACGCAGTATTTT
TRBV20-1	TRBD1	many	TRBJ1-1	CSARDRGRTEAFF	TGCAGTGCTAGAGACAGGGGGCGCACTGAAGCTTTCTTT
TRBV20-1	-	many	TRBJ2-5	CSAPSPGIQTQYF	TGCAGTGCTCCTAGCCCGGGGATTCAGACCCAGTACTTC
TRBV6-2/TRBV6-3	-	many	TRBJ1-2	CASSYSRRYGYTF	TGTGCCAGCAGTTACTCGAGACGATATGGCTACACCTTC
TRBV20-1	-	few	TRBJ1-4	CSARGLVEKLFF	TGCAGTGCTAGGGGACTAGTTGAAAAACTGTTTTTT